The subject of this entry is one TCR beta chain. Its target is not known. This sample stems from a study of shared clonotypes between healthy human individuals. General study findings and limits: Blood alone was sampled, and tissue repertoires likely differ. Naive subsets typically showed greater estimated richness than memory subsets.

This CDR3 has 20 amino acids. With 2 bases removed from V and 0 bases from J, the gap between germline ends came to 23 bases. Germline V gene lookup returns CDR1 MNHEY and CDR2 SMNVEV (reference sequence). Clones were sequenced by immunoSEQ multiplex PCR, and TCRdb holds only the in-frame ones, with some missing. The profile shows about 2,100,000 clones, around 93% of them singletons. The naive CD8 fraction comprised CD45RO-negative cells positively selected for CCR7 and excluded terminally differentiated effector memory CD45RA+ cells. Caucasian adults living in Nashville, Tennessee, provided all samples.

Material: naive CD8+ T cells from PBMCs. The TCR was taken from a man in his late teens or twenties in good health. Some clones in this sample may be carry-over from other donors' samples. J is TRBJ2-1 and V is TRBV27; D may correspond to TRBD1 or TRBD2 (5 bases each). The CDR3 coding sequence is TGTGCCAGCAGTTTAGGACCGGGGCAGACGAATTGGAGCTCCTACAATGAGCAGTTCTTC. Its translation is CASSLGPGQTNWSSYNEQFF.